What follows are 21 T cell receptor beta chains derived from one specimen sequenced in a study of blood T cell repertoires in COVID-19. The assay was immunoSEQ multiplex PCR, and TCRdb's table has in-frame clones only and misses some. This sample has 62,000 or so clones, with about four fifths found just once. Sample: PBMCs or T cells enriched from blood (not recorded which). The receptors here all came from a woman aged 40 to 50 with acute COVID-19.

The chain employs TRBV25-1 and TRBJ1-1; maybe TRBD1 (5 bases). The CDR3 contains 15 residues. V lost 6 bases and J lost 2, with 16 bases in between. Per the germline V gene, CDR1 is MGHDK and CDR2 is SYGVNS. Here the CDR3 DNA reads TGTGCCAGCAGCGCCTTTACAGGAACCAACACTGAAGCTTTCTTT. This codes for CASSAFTGTNTEAFF. The full variable domain, rest sourced from reference TRBV25-1 and TRBJ1-1, is EADIYQTPRYLVIGTGKKITLECSQTMGHDKMYWYQQDPGMELHLIHYSYGVNSTEKGDLSSESTVSRIRTEHFPLTLESARPSHTSQYLCASSAFTGTNTEAFFGQGTRLTVV.

CDR3 DNA sequence: TGCAGTGCTTCGTACACAGATACGCAGTATTTT. Protein sequence: CSASYTDTQYF. The rearrangement joins TRBV20-1 to TRBJ2-3, with unresolved D. V shed 5 bases and J shed 2 bases, with 5 bases lying between them. This CDR3 is 11 amino acids long. The germline V gene encodes CDR1 DFQATT and CDR2 SNEGSKA (reference sequence).

The chain carries TRBV19 and TRBJ2-5; the match to TRBD2 covers 7 bases. The ends lost 6 bases at V and 4 bases at J; junction bases unmatched: 17. Germline values: CDR1 LNHDA, CDR2 SQIVND (reference sequence). The CDR3 contains 17 residues. CDR3 DNA sequence: TGTGCCAGTAGCCGAGGACTAGTCCGGCGAGGGTCAGAGACCCAGTACTTC. It yields the protein CASSRGLVRRGSETQYF.

The V gene is TRBV10-3, the J gene TRBJ2-1; D is unclear. Germline V lookup: CDR1 ENHRY, CDR2 SYGVKD. The length of the CDR3 is 15 residues. V lost 3 bases, J lost 8 bases, and 17 bases lay in between. The CDR3 coding sequence is TGTGCCATCAGTGATATCTGGCCTAATGAGGATGAGCAGTTCTTC. Its protein is CAISDIWPNEDEQFF.

The sample holds a few counts of this clone. The gene calls are TRBV5-1 and TRBJ1-6; perhaps TRBD1 as D (5 bases). Germline CDR1 reads SGHRS; CDR2 reads YFSETQ. V was pared by 0 bases and J by 7 bases, with 8 bases between. This CDR3 has 14 residues. This CDR3 reads CASSLDRSNSPLHF. CDR3 in DNA: TGCGCCAGCAGCTTGGACAGGTCCAATTCACCCCTCCACTTT. Variable domain in full (rest from reference TRBV5-1 and TRBJ1-6): KAGVTQTPRYLIKTRGQQVTLSCSPISGHRSVSWYQQTPGQGLQFLFEYFSETQRNKGNFPGRFSGRQFSNSRSEMNVSTLELGDSALYLCASSLDRSNSPLHFGNGTRLTVT.

This clone has only a few counts. The rearrangement uses TRBV28 and TRBJ2-6, with a possible D match to TRBD1 (6 bases). Looked up from germline, CDR1 is MDHEN and CDR2 is SYDVKM. There are 15 residues in the CDR3. Trimming cost V 6 bases and J 4 bases, with 13 bases left between them. This chain's CDR3 is CASREQGAGANVLTF. The CDR3 DNA is TGTGCCAGCAGGGAACAGGGTGCCGGGGCCAACGTCCTGACTTTC.

This chain connects TRBV27 to TRBJ2-7; D might be TRBD1 (5 bases). This CDR3 has 14 residues. V dropped 4 bases and J dropped 7 bases, with 17 bases sitting between them. Germline loops: CDR1 MNHEY, CDR2 SMNVEV (reference sequence). For the CDR3, the DNA is TGTGCCAGCAGTTCCCCGCTAAGGGGTCGGGAGCAGTACTTC. Residues: CASSSPLRGREQYF.

This clone was detected a few times. The V call is TRBV6-4, the J call TRBJ1-1; 8 positions match TRBD1. V shed 10 bases, J shed 6 bases, and the junction held 4 bases outside the gene matches. CDR1 and CDR2 from the germline V gene are MRHNA and SNTAGT. The CDR3 has 11 amino acids. CDR3 amino acids: CATRQGPEAFF. CDR3 DNA sequence: TGTGCCACCCGACAGGGGCCTGAAGCTTTCTTT.

The V gene is TRBV10-2, the J gene TRBJ2-7, with 8 bases lining up with TRBD2. The CDR3 runs 12 residues. The ends lost 4 bases at V and 7 bases at J; junction bases unmatched: 3. CDR1 WSHSY and CDR2 SAAADI come from the germline V gene. The chain's CDR3 is CASSAAGGEQYF. CDR3 nucleotide sequence: TGCGCCAGCAGTGCCGCGGGGGGAGAGCAGTACTTC.

The CDR3 protein is CASSLYGGEKLFF. The CDR3 nucleotides read TGTGCCAGCAGCTTATACGGAGGTGAAAAACTGTTTTTT. The rearrangement links TRBV7-2 to TRBJ1-4; D gene ambiguous. Germline-derived CDR1 and CDR2 are SGHTA and FQGNSA. Between the trimmed V and J ends, which lost 2 bases and 7 bases, there was a span of 8 bases. The CDR3 spans 13 residues.

V is TRBV6-5 and J is TRBJ1-6; TRBD1 matches 8 bases. CDR1 and CDR2 (germline): MNHEY, SVGAGI. The trim removed 4 bases at V and 9 bases at J, leaving 8 bases unmatched. The CDR3 has 15 amino acids. This CDR3 is CASSSRQGALSPLHF. DNA for the CDR3: TGTGCCAGCAGTTCCCGGCAGGGGGCTCTTTCACCCCTCCACTTT.

The gene calls are TRBV19 and TRBJ1-1, with 8 nucleotides matching TRBD1. The CDR3 is 16 amino acids. Trimming at V came to 4 bases and at J to 3 bases, leaving 10 bases not matched to a gene. From germline, CDR1 is LNHDA and CDR2 SQIVND (reference sequence). The CDR3 reads CASSTPRGRRDTEAFF. DNA for the CDR3: TGTGCCAGTAGTACCCCCAGGGGGCGCAGGGACACTGAAGCTTTCTTT.

The V gene is TRBV5-8, the J gene TRBJ2-3; the D gene is possibly TRBD1 (6 bases). The CDR3 loop spans 16 amino acids. CDR1 and CDR2 (germline): SGHTS, YDEGEE. Trimming took off 3 bases at V and 3 bases at J, with 17 bases between the two ends. CDR3 residues: CASSYDWGQGTDTQYF. The CDR3 bases are TGTGCCAGCAGCTACGACTGGGGGCAGGGGACAGATACGCAGTATTTT.

The V call is TRBV6-1, the J call TRBJ1-6; weak D call: TRBD1 (6 bases). The ends were cut back, 2 bases at V and 2 bases at J, with 10 bases in the middle. CDR1 is MNHNS and CDR2 is SASEGT in the germline V gene. The CDR3 is 16 amino acids. CDR3 amino acids: CASSESQGPYNSPLHF. In nucleotides, the CDR3 is TGTGCCAGCAGTGAATCCCAGGGGCCCTATAATTCACCCCTCCACTTT.

The CDR3 reads CASSPTKQGNTEAFF. The CDR3 DNA reads TGTGCCAGCTCACCAACCAAACAGGGCAACACTGAAGCTTTCTTT. This chain connects TRBV18 to TRBJ1-1, with D perhaps matching TRBD1 (6 bases). The germline gives CDR1 KGHSH, CDR2 LQKENI. The CDR3 totals 15 residues. Trimming pared 2 bases from V and 2 bases from J, leaving 12 bases between. The full variable domain, completed using reference TRBV18 and TRBJ1-1, is NAGVMQNPRHLVRRRGQEARLRCSPMKGHSHVYWYRQLPEEGLKFMVYLQKENIIDESGMPKERFSAEFPKEGPSILRIQQVVRGDSAAYFCASSPTKQGNTEAFFGQGTRLTVV.

The chain has TRBV19 and TRBJ2-3; 10 nucleotides match TRBD2. With 5 bases clipped from V and 2 bases from J, the junction kept 4 bases outside the gene matches. Germline CDR1 reads LNHDA; CDR2 reads SQIVND (reference sequence). The CDR3 consists of 15 residues. The CDR3 sequence is CASSVLAGVTDTQYF. The DNA for the CDR3 is TGTGCCAGTAGTGTTCTAGCGGGAGTCACAGATACGCAGTATTTT.

This clone occurred once. The chain links TRBV11-2 to TRBJ1-2, with 12 nucleotides matching TRBD1. This CDR3 is 12 amino acids long. CDR1 SGHAT and CDR2 FQNNGV come from the germline V gene. After removal of 11 bases from V and 8 bases from J, the junction contained 6 bases not matched to a gene. CDR3 region: CAARDRGLGYTF. CDR3 nucleotides: TGTGCCGCCCGGGACAGGGGGCTGGGCTACACCTTC. Variable domain in full (rest from reference TRBV11-2 and TRBJ1-2): EAGVAQSPRYKIIEKRQSVAFWCNPISGHATLYWYQQILGQGPKLLIQFQNNGVVDDSQLPKDRFSAERLKGVDSTLKIQPAKLEDSAVYLCAARDRGLGYTFGSGTRLTVV.

The chain links TRBV6-6 to TRBJ2-6; D call uncertain. Germline V gene data show CDR1 as MNHNY and CDR2 as SVGAGI (reference sequence). The CDR3 is 15 amino acids. Trimming took 7 bases from V and 2 from J, leaving 12 bases between them. The CDR3 loop reads CASTEIVAGANVLTF. The CDR3 DNA follows: TGTGCCAGCACCGAGATAGTAGCTGGGGCCAACGTCCTGACTTTC.

The rearrangement links TRBV27 to TRBJ1-5; TRBD1 agrees at 8 bases. The CDR3 length is 16 residues. V gave up 2 bases and J gave up 4 bases; unmatched junction bases: 7. The germline gives CDR1 MNHEY, CDR2 SMNVEV (reference sequence). The CDR3 loop is CASSLGAGGRNQPQHF. CDR3 nucleotides: TGTGCCAGCAGTTTAGGGGCAGGGGGCCGTAATCAGCCCCAGCATTTT.

This clone has more than one count but fewer than ten. This sequence joins TRBV11-3 and TRBJ2-1, with a tentative D call TRBD1 (5 bases). Germline CDR1 and CDR2: SGHNT and YENEEA. V was clipped by 8 bases and J by 5 bases, with 16 bases between them. The CDR3 extends over 14 amino acids. CDR3 bases: TGTGCCAGCGGAAACCAGGGCAGGGACAATGAGCAGTTCTTC. Translating it yields CASGNQGRDNEQFF.

CDR3 DNA sequence: TGTGCCAGCAGTCCCCGGGGAGCGGGCACCTACGAGCAGTACTTC. Protein: CASSPRGAGTYEQYF. This rearrangement joins TRBV27 to TRBJ2-7, with a weak D call TRBD2 (6 bases). The germline V and J ends were trimmed by 5 bases and 2 bases, with 16 bases remaining between them. The CDR3 is 15 amino acids. Germline-derived CDR1 and CDR2 are MNHEY and SMNVEV (reference sequence).